This entry lists 30 T cell receptor beta chains sequenced from one sample in a study of neurological immune-mediated disorders. TCRdb analysed the 5' RACE reads with MiXCR anew, one entry per CDR3 protein. The sample holds 50,000 or so distinct CDR3 sequences; around a sixth are singletons and the top ten take 3.5% to 4.5%. Sequencing used PBMCs. The receptors here all came from a man aged 55-75 years in good health.

This clonotype showed up many times. This chain joins TRBV5-1 and TRBJ2-5, with 12 bases identical to TRBD1. The CDR3 has 16 amino acids. CDR1 and CDR2 from the germline V gene are SGHRS and YFSETQ. Losses at the gene ends were 6 bases for V and 3 bases for J; bases not matched to a gene: 9. The CDR3 bases are TGCGCCAGCACCCCTGCCGGGACAGGGGGCGAAGAGACCCAGTACTTC. It is translated as CASTPAGTGGEETQYF.

V is TRBV11-3 and J is TRBJ2-2; no reliable D call. Germline lookup yields CDR1 SGHNT and CDR2 YENEEA. The CDR3 is 14 residues long. CDR3 loop: CVNSLDMNTGELFF. The CDR3 DNA reads TGTGTCAACAGCTTAGATATGAACACCGGGGAGCTGTTTTTT.

In its sample, this clonotype was seen many times. The chain combines TRBV7-2 with TRBJ2-7; D is undetermined. Germline CDR1 and CDR2: SGHTA and FQGNSA. V was shortened by 2 bases and J by 6 bases, with 5 bases between the two germline ends. The CDR3 consists of 11 residues. The CDR3 DNA follows: TGTGCCAGCAGCTTATCTTCCGAGCAGTACTTC. Its translation: CASSLSSEQYF.

Many counts were recorded for this clonotype. V gene TRBV12-3 or TRBV12-4 combines with J gene TRBJ2-1; D is possibly TRBD2 (6 bases). The V gene lost 7 bases and the J gene lost 2 bases, with 9 bases spanning the gap. The CDR3 runs to 13 residues. The CDR3 reads CASKAGTYNEQFF. CDR3 in DNA: TGTGCCAGCAAGGCGGGAACCTACAATGAGCAGTTCTTC.

This clonotype was seen repeatedly, ten times or more. The rearrangement links TRBV15 to TRBJ1-5; no clear D. CDR1 is LNHNV and CDR2 is YYDKDF in the germline V gene (reference sequence). The CDR3 has 8 residues. The CDR3 DNA follows: TGTAGCAATCAGCCCCAGCATTTT. Protein sequence: CSNQPQHF.

This clonotype was counted many times. The CDR3 loop is CASSLDNGNTIYF. The CDR3, as DNA: TGTGCCAGCTCCCTGGACAATGGAAACACCATATATTTT. The chain recombines TRBV18 with TRBJ1-3; the D gene is possibly TRBD1 (5 bases). V lost 6 bases and J 3 bases, leaving 9 bases between the germline ends. The CDR3 runs to 13 residues. CDR1 and CDR2 from the germline V gene are KGHSH and LQKENI.

This clonotype was found many times. The chain has TRBV20-1 and TRBJ1-1; the D gene is possibly TRBD1 (6 bases). CDR1 is DFQATT, CDR2 SNEGSKA, per germline (reference sequence). The CDR3 length is 14 residues. V shed 0 bases and J shed 2 bases, with 10 bases lying between them. The CDR3 bases are TGCAGTGCTAGAGAAGACAGGCGTAACACTGAAGCTTTCTTT. Residues: CSAREDRRNTEAFF.

This clonotype was seen at least ten times. The rearrangement uses TRBV3-2 and TRBJ2-3. TRBV3-2 is a pseudogene. The CDR3 covers 15 residues. CDR3 sequence (DNA): TGTGCCAGCAGCCAAGACAGGTTTCCCACAGATACGCAGTATTTT. As protein: CASSQDRFPTDTQYF.

This clonotype showed up just once. The V call is TRBV5-5, the J call TRBJ1-3; tentative D call: TRBD1 (6 bases). The CDR3 consists of 17 residues. The V end lost 2 bases, the J end lost 2 bases, and 17 bases lay between the germline ends. Per germline, CDR1 SGHKS and CDR2 YYEKEE (reference sequence). CDR3 loop: CASSLGFKWDTGNTIYF. The DNA for the CDR3 is TGTGCCAGCAGCTTAGGGTTCAAGTGGGACACTGGAAACACCATATATTTT.

The chain has TRBV3-1 and TRBJ2-7; D is tentatively TRBD1 or TRBD2 (5 bases each). This CDR3 comprises 12 residues. Germline V gene sequence: CDR1 LGHDT, CDR2 YNNKEL (reference sequence). Trimming took off 2 bases at V and 8 bases at J, with 10 bases between the two ends. The CDR3 nucleotides are TGTGCCAGCAGCCAAACGGGACGTCAGCAGTACTTC. Translation gives CASSQTGRQQYF.

This clonotype was recorded at least ten times. This chain connects TRBV20-1 to TRBJ2-6; 8 bases align to TRBD1. The ends lost 5 bases at V and 2 bases at J; junction bases unmatched: 2. This CDR3 has 14 residues. Germline V CDR1 and CDR2: DFQATT, SNEGSKA (reference sequence). This CDR3 is CSAPTGAGANVLTF. The CDR3 coding sequence is TGCAGTGCTCCGACAGGGGCTGGGGCCAACGTCCTGACTTTC.

This clonotype was observed many times. This chain links TRBV29-1 with TRBJ2-3, with TRBD1 matching over 8 bases. The CDR3 spans 13 residues. V shed 7 bases, J shed 1 base, and the junction held 4 bases outside the gene matches. Germline V gene data show CDR1 as SQVTM and CDR2 as ANQGSEA. CDR3 nucleotide sequence: TGCAGCGCTGGACAGGGAGGCACAGATACGCAGTATTTT. Its translation is CSAGQGGTDTQYF.

The sample holds many counts of this clonotype. The chain uses TRBV7-2 and TRBJ1-1, with D maybe TRBD1 (6 bases). The CDR3 covers 15 residues. Germline loops: CDR1 SGHTA, CDR2 FQGNSA. With 5 bases removed from V and 5 bases from J, the gap between germline ends came to 18 bases. The CDR3: CASSIGGHRTTEAFF. CDR3 bases: TGTGCCAGCAGCATAGGGGGACACCGAACGACTGAAGCTTTCTTT. The whole variable domain, filled in from reference TRBV7-2 and TRBJ1-1, reads GAGVSQSPSNKVTEKGKDVELRCDPISGHTALYWYRQSLGQGLEFLIYFQGNSAPDKSGLPSDRFSAERTGGSVSTLTIQRTQQEDSAVYLCASSIGGHRTTEAFFGQGTRLTVV.

The CDR3 region has the DNA TGTGCCAGCAGCCGTGGACAGGGGGATTATAATTCACCCCTCCACTTT. The encoded protein is CASSRGQGDYNSPLHF. The chain employs TRBV4-2 and TRBJ1-6; 10 bases map to TRBD1. J gave up 4 bases and V 4 bases, and 4 bases lay outside the gene matches. Germline V lookup: CDR1 LGHNA, CDR2 YNFKEQ. The CDR3 has 16 amino acids.

The rearrangement joins TRBV7-2 to TRBJ2-1; D possibly corresponds to TRBD2 (7 bases). CDR1 and CDR2 from the germline V gene are SGHTA and FQGNSA. This CDR3 contains 16 residues. Trimming cost V 1 base and J 3 bases, with 13 bases left between them. CDR3 coding DNA: TGTGCCAGCAGCTTAGTCGGGGGGCACAACTACAATGAGCAGTTCTTC. Residues: CASSLVGGHNYNEQFF.

The chain combines TRBV20-1 with TRBJ2-1, with D perhaps TRBD1 (5 bases). CDR3 size: 15 residues. V gave up 6 bases and J gave up 3 bases, with 18 bases separating them. Per the germline V gene, CDR1 is DFQATT and CDR2 is SNEGSKA (reference sequence). CDR3 in DNA: TGCAGTGCCCTCAAGAACCCCACAGGCTACAATGAGCAGTTCTTC. This codes for CSALKNPTGYNEQFF.

This clonotype was seen many times. The gene calls are TRBV5-1 and TRBJ2-1, with TRBD2 identical over 14 bases. This CDR3 is built from 16 residues. The germline gives CDR1 SGHRS, CDR2 YFSETQ. V shed 0 bases, J shed 7 bases, and the junction held 3 bases outside the gene matches. Here the CDR3 DNA reads TGCGCCAGCAGCTTGGAGGGGACTAGCGGGAGTAATGAGCAGTTCTTC. Translating it yields CASSLEGTSGSNEQFF. Drawing the rest from reference TRBV5-1 and TRBJ2-1, the complete variable domain is KAGVTQTPRYLIKTRGQQVTLSCSPISGHRSVSWYQQTPGQGLQFLFEYFSETQRNKGNFPGRFSGRQFSNSRSEMNVSTLELGDSALYLCASSLEGTSGSNEQFFGPGTRLTVL.

This clonotype was detected ten times or more. The chain uses TRBV7-2 and TRBJ2-7, with D possibly being TRBD2 (5 bases). CDR1 and CDR2 from the germline V gene are SGHTA and FQGNSA. The CDR3 consists of 15 residues. Trimming took 1 base from V and 7 from J, leaving 17 bases between them. CDR3 sequence: CASSLVSDSKGEQYF. The CDR3 nucleotides read TGTGCCAGCAGCTTAGTTTCGGACTCGAAGGGAGAGCAGTACTTC.

This clonotype occurred many times. This sequence joins TRBV9 and TRBJ1-6, with D perhaps TRBD1 (5 bases). With 3 bases removed from V and 10 bases from J, the gap between germline ends came to 20 bases. This CDR3 has 16 residues. Germline CDR1 and CDR2: SGDLS and YYNGEE. CDR3 amino acids: CASSASPGEVYSPLHF. The CDR3 coding sequence is TGTGCCAGCAGCGCTTCCCCGGGGGAGGTGTACTCACCCCTCCACTTT.

In this sample, this clonotype turned up a few times. CDR3 region: CASSPGQGRNIQYF. DNA for the CDR3: TGTGCCAGCAGCCCGGGACAGGGGAGGAACATTCAGTACTTC. This chain links TRBV5-6 with TRBJ2-4, with 10 bases fitting TRBD1. Germline lookup yields CDR1 SGHDT and CDR2 YYEEEE. The CDR3 length is 14 residues. The trim removed 4 bases at V and 7 bases at J, leaving 5 bases unmatched. The full variable domain, its missing parts supplied by reference TRBV5-6 and TRBJ2-4, is DAGVTQSPTHLIKTRGQQVTLRCSPKSGHDTVSWYQQALGQGPQFIFQYYEEEERQRGNFPDRFSGHQFPNYSSELNVNALLLGDSALYLCASSPGQGRNIQYFGAGTRLSVL.

There are many counts of this clonotype. The gene calls are TRBV20-1 and TRBJ2-4; D call uncertain. Germline V gives CDR1 DFQATT, CDR2 SNEGSKA (reference sequence). The V end lost 6 bases, the J end lost 1 base, and 7 bases lay between the germline ends. This CDR3 spans 12 amino acids. This CDR3 reads CSAKGAKNIQYF. The CDR3 DNA reads TGCAGTGCCAAGGGTGCCAAAAACATTCAGTACTTC.

This clonotype appeared many times. The genes are TRBV5-1 and TRBJ2-1; 8 bases match TRBD2. With V trimmed by 3 bases and J by 4 bases, 12 bases remained unmatched. Germline CDR1 SGHRS, CDR2 YFSETQ. This CDR3 spans 17 amino acids. The CDR3 bases are TGCGCCAGCAGCTCCCCCGGAGCGGGAGCCCCATACAATGAGCAGTTCTTC. Translating it yields CASSSPGAGAPYNEQFF.

This clonotype was observed at least ten times. J is TRBJ2-3 and V is TRBV29-1, with D perhaps being TRBD1 or TRBD2 (5 bases each). Trimming pared 4 bases from V and 6 bases from J, leaving 17 bases between. The CDR3 covers 14 residues. Germline V gene sequence: CDR1 SQVTM, CDR2 ANQGSEA. The CDR3 reads CSVVEGRAKDTQYF. CDR3 DNA sequence: TGCAGCGTTGTAGAGGGACGTGCGAAGGATACGCAGTATTTT.

This clonotype appeared many times. This chain connects TRBV6-2 or TRBV6-3 to TRBJ2-7; TRBD1 agrees at 7 bases. Trimming cost V 7 bases and J 4 bases; bases outside gene matches: 7. Germline V lookup: CDR1 MNHEY, CDR2 SVGEGT. There are 13 residues in the CDR3. CDR3 DNA sequence: TGTGCCAGCAAGATGACAGGGTGGTACGAGCAGTACTTC. Translating it yields CASKMTGWYEQYF.

This clonotype was observed at least ten times. The CDR3 DNA reads TGTGCCAGCGTCCTTCAAACTAGCGGTTGGTGGGTCGATGAGCAGTTCTTC. Its protein is CASVLQTSGWWVDEQFF. The V gene is TRBV9, the J gene TRBJ2-1; 8 bases align to TRBD2. V shed 7 bases and J 8 bases; nucleotides not matched to a gene: 20. This CDR3 region has 17 residues. Germline assignment: CDR1 SGDLS and CDR2 YYNGEE.

This clonotype was observed at least ten times. The V call is TRBV6-2 or TRBV6-3, the J call TRBJ2-7; the match to TRBD2 covers 7 bases. CDR1 is MNHEY, CDR2 SVGEGT, per germline. The CDR3 has 16 residues. Trimming cost V 6 bases and J 5 bases; bases outside gene matches: 16. DNA for the CDR3: TGTGCCAGCAGCCCACCTCTTGGCGGGAGTAACCACGAGCAGTACTTC. This codes for CASSPPLGGSNHEQYF.

The table lists this clonotype with many counts. This chain connects TRBV5-1 to TRBJ2-2; a weak D match, TRBD2 (5 bases). CDR3 length: 14 residues. The germline CDR1 and CDR2 sequences are SGHRS and YFSETQ. The V end was cut by 0 bases, the J end by 4 bases, with 7 bases between. The CDR3 is CASSLETTTGELFF. CDR3 coding DNA: TGCGCCAGCAGCTTGGAGACTACCACCGGGGAGCTGTTTTTT.

This clonotype was found many times. The rearrangement joins TRBV5-6 to TRBJ1-1; a possible D gene is TRBD1 (5 bases). Per the germline V gene, CDR1 is SGHDT and CDR2 is YYEEEE. The CDR3 extends over 15 amino acids. The ends were cut back, 1 base at V and 0 bases at J, with 10 bases in the middle. CDR3 nucleotides: TGTGCCAGCAGCTTGAGGGGATCTATGAACACTGAAGCTTTCTTT. Protein: CASSLRGSMNTEAFF.

This chain links TRBV7-2 with TRBJ1-4; D might be TRBD1 (5 bases). V was trimmed by 7 bases and J by 7 bases, leaving 16 bases between them. The germline V gene has CDR1 SGHTA and CDR2 FQGNSA. This CDR3 comprises 14 residues. This CDR3 reads CASNSPRACEKLFF. The CDR3 DNA sequence: TGTGCCAGCAACAGCCCCAGGGCTTGTGAAAAACTGTTTTTT.

This rearrangement joins TRBV19 to TRBJ2-1; the D is unclear. Germline loops: CDR1 LNHDA, CDR2 SQIVND (reference sequence). V was pared by 7 bases and J by 2 bases, with 9 bases between. This CDR3 region has 13 residues. The CDR3, as DNA: TGTGCCAGTACCCCCGGTCCCTACAATGAGCAGTTCTTC. Protein sequence: CASTPGPYNEQFF.